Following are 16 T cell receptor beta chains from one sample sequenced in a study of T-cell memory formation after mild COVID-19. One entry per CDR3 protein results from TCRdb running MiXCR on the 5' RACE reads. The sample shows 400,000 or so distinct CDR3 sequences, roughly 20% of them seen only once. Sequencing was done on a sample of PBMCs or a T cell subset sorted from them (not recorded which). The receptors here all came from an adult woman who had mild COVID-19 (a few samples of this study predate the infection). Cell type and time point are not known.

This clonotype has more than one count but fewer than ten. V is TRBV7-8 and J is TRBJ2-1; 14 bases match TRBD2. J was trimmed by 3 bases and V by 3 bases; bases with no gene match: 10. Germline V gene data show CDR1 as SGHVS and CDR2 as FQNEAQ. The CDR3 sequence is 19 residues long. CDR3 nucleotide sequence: TGTGCCAGCAGCTTCCCCTCGGGACTAGCGGGAGAAGGCTACAATGAGCAGTTCTTC. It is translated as CASSFPSGLAGEGYNEQFF.

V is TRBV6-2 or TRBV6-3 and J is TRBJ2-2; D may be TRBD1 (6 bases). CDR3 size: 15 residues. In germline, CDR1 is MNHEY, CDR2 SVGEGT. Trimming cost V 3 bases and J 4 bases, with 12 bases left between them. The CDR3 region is CASSYTRGGTGELFF. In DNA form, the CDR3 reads TGTGCCAGCAGTTATACACGAGGGGGCACCGGGGAGCTGTTTTTT.

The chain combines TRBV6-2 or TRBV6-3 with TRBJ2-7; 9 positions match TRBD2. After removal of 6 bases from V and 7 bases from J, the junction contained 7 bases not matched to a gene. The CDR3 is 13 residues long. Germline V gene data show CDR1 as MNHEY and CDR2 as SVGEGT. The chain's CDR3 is CASSGTSFGEQYF. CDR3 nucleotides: TGTGCCAGCAGCGGGACTAGCTTTGGGGAGCAGTACTTC.

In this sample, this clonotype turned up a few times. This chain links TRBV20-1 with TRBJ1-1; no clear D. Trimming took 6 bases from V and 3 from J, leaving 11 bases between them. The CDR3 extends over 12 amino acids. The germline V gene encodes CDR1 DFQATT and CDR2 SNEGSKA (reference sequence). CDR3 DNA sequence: TGCAGTGCGGTCGGACGGTACACTGAAGCTTTCTTT. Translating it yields CSAVGRYTEAFF.

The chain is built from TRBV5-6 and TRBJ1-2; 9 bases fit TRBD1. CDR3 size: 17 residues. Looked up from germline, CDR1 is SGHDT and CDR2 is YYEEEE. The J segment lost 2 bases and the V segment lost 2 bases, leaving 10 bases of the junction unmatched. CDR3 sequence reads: CASSLIYRTGDNYGYTF. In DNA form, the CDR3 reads TGTGCCAGCAGCTTAATTTATAGGACAGGGGACAACTATGGCTACACCTTC.

DNA of the CDR3: TGTGCCAGCAGCCGACAGGGATCATACACAGATACGCAGTATTTT. This codes for CASSRQGSYTDTQYF. V usage is TRBV5-5 and J usage is TRBJ2-3; TRBD1 aligns across 7 bases. CDR1 is SGHKS, CDR2 YYEKEE, per germline (reference sequence). With 4 bases clipped from V and 2 bases from J, the junction kept 7 bases outside the gene matches. The CDR3 length is 15 residues.

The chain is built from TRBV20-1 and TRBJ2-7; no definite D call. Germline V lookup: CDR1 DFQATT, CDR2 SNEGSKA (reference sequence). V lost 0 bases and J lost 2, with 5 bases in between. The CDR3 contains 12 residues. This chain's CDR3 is CSARDPTYEQYF. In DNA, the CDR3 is TGCAGTGCTAGAGATCCTACCTACGAGCAGTACTTC.

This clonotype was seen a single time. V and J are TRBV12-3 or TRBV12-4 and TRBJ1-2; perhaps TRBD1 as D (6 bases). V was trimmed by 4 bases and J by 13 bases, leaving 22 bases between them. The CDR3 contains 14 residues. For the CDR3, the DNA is TGTGCCAGCAGTTCATCGCTGCGGGGGCCCGCCGTCACCTTC. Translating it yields CASSSSLRGPAVTF.

CDR3 in amino acids: CSADSTYGYTF. The DNA of the CDR3 is TGCAGCGCTGACAGTACCTATGGCTACACCTTC. The chain recombines TRBV29-1 with TRBJ1-2; possible D gene TRBD1, 5 bases. This CDR3 has 11 residues. CDR1 is SQVTM and CDR2 is ANQGSEA in the germline V gene. The germline V and J ends were trimmed by 7 bases and 4 bases, with 10 bases remaining between them.

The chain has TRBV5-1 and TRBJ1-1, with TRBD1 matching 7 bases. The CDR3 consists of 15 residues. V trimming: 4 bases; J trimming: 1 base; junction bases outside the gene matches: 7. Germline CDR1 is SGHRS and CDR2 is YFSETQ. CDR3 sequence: CASSPQGPGNTEAFF. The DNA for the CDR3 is TGCGCCAGCAGCCCACAGGGGCCGGGGAACACTGAAGCTTTCTTT.

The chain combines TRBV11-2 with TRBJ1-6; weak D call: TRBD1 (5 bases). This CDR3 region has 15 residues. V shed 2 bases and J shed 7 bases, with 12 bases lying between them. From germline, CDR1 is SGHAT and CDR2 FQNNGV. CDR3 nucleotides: TGTGCCAGCAGCTTAACGGGGCACCTAAATTCACCCCTCCACTTT. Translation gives CASSLTGHLNSPLHF.

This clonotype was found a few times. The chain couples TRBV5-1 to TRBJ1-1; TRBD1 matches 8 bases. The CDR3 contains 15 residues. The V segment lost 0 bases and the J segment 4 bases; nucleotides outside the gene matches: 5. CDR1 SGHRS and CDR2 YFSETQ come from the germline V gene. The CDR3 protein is CASSLVGQGFTEAFF. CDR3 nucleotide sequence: TGCGCCAGCAGCTTGGTTGGACAGGGCTTCACTGAAGCTTTCTTT.

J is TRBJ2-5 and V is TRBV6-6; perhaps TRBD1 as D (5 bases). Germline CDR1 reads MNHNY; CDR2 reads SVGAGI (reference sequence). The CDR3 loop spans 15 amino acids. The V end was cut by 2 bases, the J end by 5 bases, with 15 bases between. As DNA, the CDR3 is TGTGCCAGCAGTTACCGACAGTCGGTCTTGGAGACCCAGTACTTC. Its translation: CASSYRQSVLETQYF.

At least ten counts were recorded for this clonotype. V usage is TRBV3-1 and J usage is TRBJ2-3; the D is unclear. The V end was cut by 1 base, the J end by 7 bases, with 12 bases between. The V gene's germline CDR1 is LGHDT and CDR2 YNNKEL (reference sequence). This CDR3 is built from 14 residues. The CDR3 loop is CASSQADILNTQYF. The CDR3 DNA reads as TGTGCCAGCAGCCAAGCCGACATCTTGAATACGCAGTATTTT.

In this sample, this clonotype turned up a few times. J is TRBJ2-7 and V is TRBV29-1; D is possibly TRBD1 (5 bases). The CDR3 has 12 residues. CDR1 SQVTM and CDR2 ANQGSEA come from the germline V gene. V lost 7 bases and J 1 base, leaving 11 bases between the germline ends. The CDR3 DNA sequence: TGCAGCGCCATGACAGAATCCTACGAGCAGTACTTC. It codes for CSAMTESYEQYF.

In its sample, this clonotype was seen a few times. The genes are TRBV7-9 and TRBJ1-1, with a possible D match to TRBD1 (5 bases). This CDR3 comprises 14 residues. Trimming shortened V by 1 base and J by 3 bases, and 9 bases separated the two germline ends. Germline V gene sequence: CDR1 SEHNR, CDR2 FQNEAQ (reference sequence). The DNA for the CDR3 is TGTGCCAGCAGCTTAGATCGGGGGTACACTGAAGCTTTCTTT. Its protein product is CASSLDRGYTEAFF.